This TCR beta chain was recorded in a study of blood T cell repertoires in COVID-19. Study-level information: Specimens from acute and convalescent COVID-19 originated in the United States, Italy and Spain. PBMCs, B-cell-depleted T cells, or T cells provided the cDNA or gDNA that made up the material.

Under the authors' procedure: Amplification from reference gene primers served as the basis for estimated nucleated cell counts. Clones were sequenced by immunoSEQ multiplex PCR, and TCRdb holds only the in-frame ones, with some missing. V, J and clone size are those of that table, while D and trimming were read from the DNA. Among 22,000 or so clones, under 95% were seen once, and the ten largest hold roughly 4%. Looked up from germline, CDR1 is LGHNA and CDR2 is YSLEER. This CDR3 region has 18 residues. V lost 2 bases and J lost 6, with 23 bases in between. The rearrangement links TRBV4-3 to TRBJ1-5; the D is unclear. The TCR originated in a human donor in a cohort sampled during active COVID-19. The sequencing sample was made of peripheral blood. The CDR3 reads CASSQPRRVWALGQPQHF. The CDR3 nucleotides read TGCGCCAGCAGCCAACCTCGGAGGGTGTGGGCCCTAGGTCAGCCCCAGCATTTT.